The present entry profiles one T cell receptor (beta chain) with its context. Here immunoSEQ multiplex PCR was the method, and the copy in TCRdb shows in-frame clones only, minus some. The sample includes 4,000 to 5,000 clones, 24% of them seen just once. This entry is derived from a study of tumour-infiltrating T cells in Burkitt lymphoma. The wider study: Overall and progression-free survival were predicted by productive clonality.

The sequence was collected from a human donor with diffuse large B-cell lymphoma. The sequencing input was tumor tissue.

For the CDR3, the DNA is TGTGCCAGTAGTTTGGACATTAACTATGGCTACACCTTC. Its translation: CASSLDINYGYTF. The V gene is TRBV19, the J gene TRBJ1-2; TRBD1 might be the D (5 bases). Germline V gene lookup returns CDR1 LNHDA and CDR2 SQIVND (reference sequence). This CDR3 contains 13 residues. The germline V and J ends were trimmed by 5 bases and 1 base, with 8 bases remaining between them.